This T cell receptor beta chain was sequenced for a study of early T cells in non-severe SARS-CoV-2 infection. Across the whole study: The authors sequenced bulk RNA from unsorted whole blood, leaving chains unpaired.

Unique molecular identifiers were affixed to single, distinct cDNA molecules. TCRdb recomputed calls from the 5' RACE reads with MiXCR, one row per CDR3 protein. The data show 75,000 to 100,000 distinct CDR3 sequences, with roughly 17% seen just once and roughly 1.2% held by the top ten. The table lists this clonotype with a few counts. Germline V lookup: CDR1 MDHEN, CDR2 SYDVKM. This CDR3 contains 15 residues. Losses at the gene ends were 6 bases for V and 4 bases for J; bases not matched to a gene: 8. This chain links TRBV28 with TRBJ2-1; TRBD2 matches at 8 bases. The TCR was taken from an adult who was a healthcare worker with PCR-confirmed SARS-CoV-2 infection or an uninfected control (not recorded which). Source material: whole blood. CDR3 in DNA: TGTGCCAGCAGGGAAGCGGGGGTCTCATACAATGAGCAGTTCTTC. Its translation is CASREAGVSYNEQFF.